This T cell receptor beta chain appears in the sequencing data of a study of blood T cell repertoires in COVID-19. Across the whole study: Researchers got acute and convalescent COVID-19 samples from the United States, Italy and Spain. PBMCs, B-cell-depleted T cells, or T cells provided the cDNA or gDNA that made up the material.

Authors' methods: Reference gene primer amplification gave estimated nucleated cell counts. Data came from immunoSEQ multiplex PCR; TCRdb stores just in-frame clones and leaves some out. V, J and clone size derive from that table, while D and trimming were established from the DNA sequence. In the table there are approximately 300,000 clones, around 90% of which are singletons. CDR1 is MDHEN, CDR2 SYDVKM, per germline. The CDR3 consists of 16 residues. With 5 bases removed from V and 2 bases from J, the gap between germline ends came to 17 bases. The TCR originated in a woman aged 30 to 39 with COVID-19, enrolled during active disease. Input material: peripheral blood. V is TRBV28 and J is TRBJ2-3, with D perhaps matching TRBD2 (6 bases). The CDR3 loop is CASSPYGGENTDTQYF. CDR3 nucleotide sequence: TGTGCCAGCAGTCCATACGGGGGTGAGAACACAGATACGCAGTATTTT. Full variable domain (outside the CDR3, taken from reference TRBV28 and TRBJ2-3): DVKVTQSSRYLVKRTGEKVFLECVQDMDHENMFWYRQDPGLGLRLIYFSYDVKMKEKGDIPEGYSVSREKKERFSLILESASTNQTSMYLCASSPYGGENTDTQYFGPGTRLTVL.